Listed below are T cell receptor beta chains from one sample, sequenced in a study of vaccination and CD4 T cells after COVID-19. One entry per CDR3 protein results from TCRdb running MiXCR on the PCR reads. The table records approximately 10,000 distinct CDR3 sequences, approximately 59% of them present only once. For these TCRs, the target antigens are not known. Sequenced input: CD4+ T cells from blood, cultured in vitro. These receptors were collected from a human donor who had recovered from COVID-19. CDR3s include the opening cysteine and the closing phenylalanine or tryptophan. The D gene is left open where the match is weak. Clone size is not always given. Where it is, it says once, few, many or a class for expanded clones.

>TRBV20-1|TRBD1|-|TRBJ2-3
TGCAGTGCTACCTCGGACAGGGGGCTTGTAGATACGCAGTATTTT
CSATSDRGLVDTQYF
>TRBV7-3|-|large|TRBJ2-3
TGTGCCAGCAGCCTCTCCCCAGCAATAGATACGCAGTATTTT
CASSLSPAIDTQYF
>TRBV19|-|-|TRBJ1-1
TGTGCCAGTATATCAGACAGGTGGAGGCCGAACACTGAAGCTTTCTTT
CASISDRWRPNTEAFF
>TRBV19|TRBD1|few|TRBJ1-5
TGTGCCAGTAGTATACTCTCGGGACAGGGACATCAGCCCCAGCATTTT
CASSILSGQGHQPQHF
>TRBV12-3/TRBV12-4|TRBD1|few|TRBJ1-5
TGTGCCAGCAGGGATGACAGGGGAGCGGTTGGCAATCAGCCCCAGCATTTT
CASRDDRGAVGNQPQHF
>TRBV7-2|-|-|TRBJ1-2
TGTGCCAGCAGCCCCGGGGGACGGAGGGGCTATGGCTACACCTTC
CASSPGGRRGYGYTF
>TRBV6-1|-|-|TRBJ1-5
TGTGCCAGCAGTCCGGACAGCCTCGGCAATCAGCCCCAGCATTTT
CASSPDSLGNQPQHF
>TRBV6-1|-|-|TRBJ1-5
TGTGCCAGCAGCCCCCAGGATCAGCCCCAGCATTTT
CASSPQDQPQHF
>TRBV7-2|TRBD2|once|TRBJ2-5
TGTGCCAGCAGCTCCTCTAGCGGGAGGACCCAAGAGACCCAGTACTTC
CASSSSSGRTQETQYF
>TRBV18|-|-|TRBJ2-3
TGTGCCAGCTCACCACGGGCTAGCACAGATACGCAGTATTTT
CASSPRASTDTQYF
>TRBV20-1|TRBD2|-|TRBJ2-7
TGCAGTGCTCTCCCTCAAGCGGGAGCGATCGAGCAGTACTTC
CSALPQAGAIEQYF
>TRBV15|-|-|TRBJ1-4
TGTGCCACCAGCAGAGATTTGAAAACTAATGAAAAACTGTTTTTT
CATSRDLKTNEKLFF
>TRBV7-3|-|-|TRBJ1-6
TGTGCCAGCAGCTTAGGAGGGGGTTATAATTCACCCCTCCACTTT
CASSLGGGYNSPLHF
>TRBV11-2|-|-|TRBJ2-3
TGTGCCAGCAGCTTAGGGTTTTGGGGGGCCACAGATACGCAGTATTTT
CASSLGFWGATDTQYF
>TRBV27|TRBD1|large|TRBJ1-5
TGTGCCAGCGGGGACAGGGGTGGCAATCAGCCCCAGCATTTT
CASGDRGGNQPQHF
>TRBV6-1|-|-|TRBJ1-4
TGTGCCAGCAGTGAAGACTTTAATGAAAAACTGTTTTTT
CASSEDFNEKLFF
>TRBV27|-|-|TRBJ1-5
TGTGCCAGCAGTTTATCTTGGGTGTCCAATCAGCCCCAGCATTTT
CASSLSWVSNQPQHF
>TRBV20-1|-|-|TRBJ1-1
TGCAGTGCTCATTTACAGGGCCCTGAAGCTTTCTTT
CSAHLQGPEAFF
>TRBV2|-|once|TRBJ1-3
TGTGCCAGCGTTTGGTACGCCGGAAACACCATATATTTT
CASVWYAGNTIYF
>TRBV5-4|-|-|TRBJ1-2
TGTGCCAGCAGCTTGGTGGGCGGCTATGGCTACACCTTC
CASSLVGGYGYTF
>TRBV24-1|-|once|TRBJ2-2
TGTGCCACCAGTGATTTGGGGACGACTAGGTCCACCGGGGAGCTGTTTTTT
CATSDLGTTRSTGELFF
>TRBV7-8|TRBD2|-|TRBJ2-1
TGTGCCAGCAGCCCCGGGACTACGCTACCCTATAAGTTCTTC
CASSPGTTLPYKFF
>TRBV18|TRBD1|once|TRBJ1-1
TGTGCCAGCTCACGAGGGGGCTCGGGCCTGAACACTGAAGCTTTCTTT
CASSRGGSGLNTEAFF
>TRBV2|TRBD2|once|TRBJ2-5
TGTGCCAGCAGTGCACTAGCGGGAGGGGAAGAGACCCAGTACTTC
CASSALAGGEETQYF
>TRBV20-1|TRBD2|-|TRBJ2-7
TGCAGTGCTATAGCCCTCTGGGGGGGCTACGAGCAGTACTTC
CSAIALWGGYEQYF
>TRBV29-1|-|-|TRBJ2-7
TGCAGCGTTGAATTGCCCACTACCTACGAGCAGTACTTC
CSVELPTTYEQYF